The 21 T cell receptor beta chains in this list originate from one sample, sequenced in a study of blood T cells in healthy people across ages. It was with a sample-barcoded 5' primer and a J-beta primer mix that a second PCR of about 7 to 12 cycles was run. A single record per CDR3 protein comes from TCRdb applying MiXCR to the 5' RACE reads. The sample contains some 700,000 distinct CDR3 sequences, roughly 47% of which appear only once. The source material was blood. The source of these receptors is a woman aged 60-75 years in good health.

This clonotype was detected ten times or more. V and J are TRBV12-5 and TRBJ2-1, with 7 bases that match TRBD1. The length of the CDR3 is 11 residues. CDR1 is LGHNT, CDR2 FRNRAP, per germline. J gave up 11 bases and V 5 bases, and 3 bases lay outside the gene matches. The CDR3 loop is CASGLGQKQFF. CDR3 DNA sequence: TGTGCTAGTGGTCTGGGACAGAAGCAGTTCTTC. Filled out from reference TRBV12-5 and TRBJ2-1, the complete variable domain reads DARVTQTPRHKVTEMGQEVTMRCQPILGHNTVFWYRQTMMQGLELLAYFRNRAPLDDSGMPKDRFSAEMPDATLATLKIQPSEPRDSAVYFCASGLGQKQFFGPGTRLTVL.

This clonotype occurred once. CDR3: CAISESLAGVGDTQYF. DNA of the CDR3: TGTGCCATCAGTGAGAGCTTAGCGGGAGTTGGAGATACGCAGTATTTT. The J gene is TRBJ2-3, the V gene TRBV10-3; 9 nucleotides align to TRBD2. CDR1 and CDR2 (germline): ENHRY, SYGVKD. This CDR3 region has 16 residues. V lost 2 bases and J lost 5; bases outside the gene matches: 8.

The chain joins TRBV20-1 to TRBJ2-7; 7 bases align to TRBD1. Germline lookup yields CDR1 DFQATT and CDR2 SNEGSKA (reference sequence). The CDR3 is made up of 14 amino acids. Trimming at V came to 0 bases and at J to 3 bases, leaving 5 bases not matched to a gene. The CDR3 loop reads CSARDTGDLYEQYF. The CDR3 DNA follows: TGCAGTGCTAGAGATACAGGGGACCTCTACGAGCAGTACTTC.

The genes are TRBV4-2 and TRBJ2-3; either TRBD1 or TRBD2 may supply D (5 bases each). CDR1 is LGHNA and CDR2 is YNFKEQ in the germline V gene. Trimming cost V 0 bases and J 6 bases, with 13 bases left between them. This CDR3 spans 15 amino acids. This chain's CDR3 is CASSQDPGAKDTQYF. CDR3 DNA: TGTGCCAGCAGCCAAGACCCCGGGGCCAAGGATACGCAGTATTTT.

The chain recombines TRBV5-5 with TRBJ2-4, with 7 bases identical to TRBD1. The CDR3 spans 20 residues. Trimming at V came to 4 bases and at J to 0 bases, leaving 19 bases not matched to a gene. Germline CDR1 and CDR2: SGHKS and YYEKEE (reference sequence). The CDR3 region is CASSLTRTGFEILAKNIQYF. As DNA, the CDR3 is TGTGCCAGCAGCCTGACACGGACAGGATTCGAAATACTAGCCAAAAACATTCAGTACTTC.

The CDR3 sequence: CASRDDRASGAFF. CDR3 nucleotides: TGTGCCAGCAGGGACGACAGGGCCTCGGGAGCTTTCTTT. The J gene is TRBJ1-1, the V gene TRBV6-1, with 7 bases that match TRBD1. Per the germline V gene, CDR1 is MNHNS and CDR2 is SASEGT. V shed 6 bases, J shed 10 bases, and the junction held 11 bases outside the gene matches. CDR3 size: 13 residues.

The chain links TRBV3-1 to TRBJ1-2; TRBD1 is a possible D gene (5 bases). The V gene lost 5 bases and the J gene lost 3 bases, with 13 bases spanning the gap. CDR1 and CDR2 (germline): LGHDT, YNNKEL (reference sequence). This CDR3 has 14 residues. CDR3 sequence: CASSEDGTHYGYTF. The CDR3 DNA reads TGTGCCAGCAGCGAGGACGGGACCCACTATGGCTACACCTTC.

In its sample, this clonotype was seen a few times. V usage is TRBV27 and J usage is TRBJ1-1; maybe TRBD1 (5 bases). V lost 3 bases and J lost 11, with 10 bases in between. The CDR3 extends over 11 amino acids. Germline V gives CDR1 MNHEY, CDR2 SMNVEV (reference sequence). The CDR3 region is CASSLGGAAFF. As DNA, the CDR3 is TGTGCCAGCAGTTTGGGCGGGGCGGCTTTCTTT.

As concerns this clonotype: A much more abundant neighbour one base away suggests this may be a read error. The chain employs TRBV29-1 and TRBJ2-7; TRBD2 might be the D (6 bases). Germline CDR1 reads SQVTM; CDR2 reads ANQGSEA. CDR3 length: 13 amino acids. This chain's CDR3 is CGVEDLGTYEQYF. The CDR3 DNA follows: TGCGGCGTTGAAGATCTTGGGACTTACGAGCAGTACTTC.

This clonotype was picked up a small number of times. The rearrangement uses TRBV12-3 or TRBV12-4 and TRBJ1-5; 7 bases agree with TRBD1. Trimming at V came to 6 bases and at J to 10 bases, leaving 33 bases not matched to a gene. The CDR3 has 21 residues. The CDR3 DNA is TGTGCCAGCAGGAAAACCCGTTTCGGGACAGAAATCAGGTTTTCCCCCGCACCCCAGCATTTT. It codes for CASRKTRFGTEIRFSPAPQHF.

The genes are TRBV28 and TRBJ2-7; D perhaps matches TRBD2 (6 bases). The CDR3 loop spans 13 amino acids. Germline V gives CDR1 MDHEN, CDR2 SYDVKM. V was trimmed by 8 bases and J by 4 bases, leaving 15 bases between them. The CDR3 nucleotides read TGTGCCAGCCTGTCGGCGGGAACTTACGAGCAGTACTTC. Translation gives CASLSAGTYEQYF.

The J gene is TRBJ2-1, the V gene TRBV28, with 7 bases that match TRBD1. Germline V gene data show CDR1 as MDHEN and CDR2 as SYDVKM. The CDR3 is made up of 16 amino acids. V shed 6 bases, J shed 5 bases, and the junction held 13 bases outside the gene matches. This CDR3 is CASRIPTGAGNNEQFF. CDR3 coding DNA: TGTGCCAGCAGGATACCCACAGGGGCCGGTAACAATGAGCAGTTCTTC.

This clonotype was observed many times. V and J are TRBV12-3 or TRBV12-4 and TRBJ2-3; D may be TRBD2 (7 bases). The CDR3 sequence is 18 residues long. Between the trimmed V and J ends, which lost 6 bases and 4 bases, there was a span of 26 bases. The CDR3 bases are TGTGCCAGCAGCTTGGGATGGAGTGGGGGGGCCGTTCCAGATACGCAGTATTTT. Protein: CASSLGWSGGAVPDTQYF.

This clonotype appeared once. J is TRBJ1-4 and V is TRBV20-1; D remains ambiguous. The CDR3 sequence is 12 residues long. The germline V gene encodes CDR1 DFQATT and CDR2 SNEGSKA (reference sequence). V shed 5 bases and J shed 4 bases, with 8 bases lying between them. In nucleotides, the CDR3 is TGCAGTGCTCTGGAGGGTAATGAAAAACTGTTTTTT. This sequence encodes CSALEGNEKLFF.

The chain carries TRBV12-5 and TRBJ2-7, with D perhaps matching TRBD2 (6 bases). The CDR3 covers 12 residues. Trimming took 1 base from V and 10 from J, leaving 11 bases between them. Germline V gene lookup returns CDR1 LGHNT and CDR2 FRNRAP. The CDR3 DNA reads TGTGCTAGTGGTTTGGGCGGGGCGGCCCAGTACTTC. Its translation is CASGLGGAAQYF. The full variable domain, completed using reference TRBV12-5 and TRBJ2-7, is DARVTQTPRHKVTEMGQEVTMRCQPILGHNTVFWYRQTMMQGLELLAYFRNRAPLDDSGMPKDRFSAEMPDATLATLKIQPSEPRDSAVYFCASGLGGAAQYFGPGTRLTVT.

This clonotype has a handful of counts. The chain joins TRBV5-1 to TRBJ2-6; D ambiguous. CDR1 is SGHRS and CDR2 is YFSETQ in the germline V gene. CDR3 length: 15 amino acids. V dropped 3 bases and J dropped 0 bases, with 7 bases sitting between them. The CDR3 DNA is TGCGCCAGCAGCTGGACGAGCTCTGGGGCCAACGTCCTGACTTTC. It encodes CASSWTSSGANVLTF.

CDR3 DNA: TGTGCCAGCAGCGCCCCCCGGGCGGGCGACCCACCCCTCCACTTT. This sequence encodes CASSAPRAGDPPLHF. J is TRBJ1-6 and V is TRBV9; no clear D gene. The CDR3 extends over 15 amino acids. Germline CDR1 SGDLS, CDR2 YYNGEE. V was pared by 3 bases and J by 11 bases, with 18 bases between.

The rearrangement joins TRBV10-1 to TRBJ2-7, with TRBD1 matching 10 bases. The trim removed 6 bases at V and 3 bases at J, leaving 11 bases unmatched. Germline lookup yields CDR1 WNHNN and CDR2 SYGVQD (reference sequence). The CDR3 runs to 16 residues. The CDR3 loop reads CASRGDRGSDFYEQYF. The CDR3 nucleotides read TGCGCCAGCAGGGGGGACAGGGGATCGGATTTCTACGAGCAGTACTTC.

The V gene is TRBV7-9, the J gene TRBJ2-3; 7 bases agree with TRBD2. V lost 1 base and J lost 4; bases outside the gene matches: 8. The length of the CDR3 is 16 residues. CDR1 is SEHNR and CDR2 is FQNEAQ in the germline V gene (reference sequence). This chain's CDR3 is CASSLGSTSPADTQYF. The CDR3 coding sequence is TGTGCCAGCAGCTTAGGGTCGACTAGCCCCGCAGATACGCAGTATTTT.

This clonotype was observed many times. The V and J genes are TRBV7-8 and TRBJ1-2; TRBD1 might be the D (6 bases). The V end lost 2 bases, the J end lost 7 bases, and 14 bases lay between the germline ends. The CDR3 has 14 residues. Germline V CDR1 and CDR2: SGHVS, FQNEAQ. The DNA for the CDR3 is TGTGCCAGCAGCTTATCCGGGGGCCCGGGTGGCTACACCTTC. Its protein product is CASSLSGGPGGYTF.

This clonotype has a handful of counts. V is TRBV6-2 or TRBV6-3 and J is TRBJ1-5; 8 bases agree with TRBD1. This CDR3 has 14 amino acids. From germline, CDR1 is MNHEY and CDR2 SVGEGT. Trimming at V came to 5 bases and at J to 5 bases, leaving 5 bases not matched to a gene. The CDR3 is CASSRRQGYQPQHF. For the CDR3, the DNA is TGTGCCAGCAGTCGGCGACAGGGGTATCAGCCCCAGCATTTT.